This T cell receptor (beta chain) originates from a study of blood T cell repertoires in COVID-19 (dated by TCRdb to 2019 to 2021). At the level of the whole study: The collaborator samples originated in the United States, Italy and Spain and spanned the acute and convalescent phases of COVID-19. The prospective study material was composed of cDNA or gDNA derived from T cells, B-cell-depleted T cells, or PBMCs. Deeply sampled blood TCRbeta repertoires from subjects exposed to, actively infected with, or recovered from COVID-19 were included in the dataset. The repertoires were released in a freely available public database meant as a resource for research on the immune response to SARS-CoV-2. The samples were drawn from the first 160 participants of the ongoing ImmuneRACE study and from some 1,300 subjects provided by 6 global collaborators. Sample metadata almost always included a de-identified subject ID, COVID-19 status, age in years and sex. Where HLA class I and class II types were available, the types were taken from metadata supplied by the sample provider, not from assay-based typing.

Cut back by 1 base and 5 bases, the V and J ends lie 12 bases apart. CDR1 and CDR2 were assigned from the germline V gene (reference sequence) as SGHNT and YYREEE. From the cysteine through the phenylalanine, the CDR3 covers 15 amino acids. Only the CDR3 region is kept as DNA, spanning 45 bases read in frame from base 1. Of note for this clone: It has no known antigen specificity. No base quality values were provided; no much bigger clone lies one nucleotide off.

TCRbeta CDR3 regions were amplified from genomic DNA using the immunoSEQ Assay, a bias-controlled multiplex PCR. Under the source paper's analysis protocol: Nucleated cell counts per sample were estimated from amplification of reference gene primers within the assay. To quantify the absolute abundance of each unique TCRbeta CDR3 rearrangement, sequence reads were collapsed and filtered. For each sample, productive Simpson clonality was calculated as the square root of Simpson's diversity index across productive rearrangements. TCRdb took this table from immuneACCESS and kept in-frame rearrangements with V and J called. Such tables lack part of the clones; where checked against another copy, unresolved V genes explain under half of the gap, and the rest is unexplained. From that table come the V and J calls and clone size; the DNA was used to work out D and trimming. The sample table contains approximately 380,000 clones; only one count was recorded for 91% of them. Roughly 0.86% of the sample comes from the top ten.

Participants in the prospective study were aged about 18 to 95 years, lived in 24 United States geographic areas, and enrolled through a virtual design. Cohort assignment in the prospective study relied on participant-reported clinical history from a screening survey and a study questionnaire. Exposed participants had been in contact, within 2 weeks of entering the study, with a person who had a PCR-confirmed or clinician-diagnosed case of COVID-19. Each participant in the prospective study had whole blood, serum and a nasopharyngeal or oropharyngeal swab collected by mobile phlebotomists. Additional blood draws and questionnaires over an approximately two-month period could optionally be provided by prospective study participants. Before DNA extraction, blood samples from the prospective study were shipped at room temperature or frozen. What the work shows at the level of the full study, not this receptor alone: How much clinical and demographic metadata was included differed by source and by participant, and the metadata was provided uncurated.

This sequence originates from a woman in her thirties or forties who had been exposed to COVID-19. The sequenced sample consisted of PBMCs or T cells enriched from blood (not recorded which). Recombination joined TRBV5-4 with TRBJ2-2, and TRBD2 may be the D gene, going by 5 matching bases. The CDR3 reads as follows: CASSLYEGGTGELFF. The DNA sequence is given as TGTGCCAGCAGCTTGTATGAGGGTGGGACCGGGGAGCTGTTTTTT.